This entry describes one T cell receptor (beta chain). At one of its ends the junction is not consistent with the germline gene, which may arise from a read error. These data come from a study of tumor and adjacent non-tumor tissue in lung cancer. No cell sorting was done before RNA was extracted from the tissue. This non-tumor lung sample came from over 3 cm beyond the tumor edge. The library came from three nested PCR rounds adapted from ARM-PCR protocols. TCRdb fed the multiplex PCR reads into MiXCR, producing one record per CDR3 protein. The data contain 90,000 to 100,000 distinct CDR3 sequences, roughly 80% of them singletons. The germline V gene has CDR1 SQVTM and CDR2 ANQGSEA. There are 17 residues in the CDR3.

The sequence came from a man aged 55 to 69 with small cell lung cancer. What was sequenced was distant non-tumor lung tissue. This chain connects TRBV29-1 to TRBJ2-1; 12 nucleotides match TRBD2. This CDR3 reads CNVEQVQWLAGGNEQFF. CDR3 coding DNA: TGCAACGTTGAACAGGTGCAGTGGCTAGCGGGAGGGAATGAGCAGTTCTTC.